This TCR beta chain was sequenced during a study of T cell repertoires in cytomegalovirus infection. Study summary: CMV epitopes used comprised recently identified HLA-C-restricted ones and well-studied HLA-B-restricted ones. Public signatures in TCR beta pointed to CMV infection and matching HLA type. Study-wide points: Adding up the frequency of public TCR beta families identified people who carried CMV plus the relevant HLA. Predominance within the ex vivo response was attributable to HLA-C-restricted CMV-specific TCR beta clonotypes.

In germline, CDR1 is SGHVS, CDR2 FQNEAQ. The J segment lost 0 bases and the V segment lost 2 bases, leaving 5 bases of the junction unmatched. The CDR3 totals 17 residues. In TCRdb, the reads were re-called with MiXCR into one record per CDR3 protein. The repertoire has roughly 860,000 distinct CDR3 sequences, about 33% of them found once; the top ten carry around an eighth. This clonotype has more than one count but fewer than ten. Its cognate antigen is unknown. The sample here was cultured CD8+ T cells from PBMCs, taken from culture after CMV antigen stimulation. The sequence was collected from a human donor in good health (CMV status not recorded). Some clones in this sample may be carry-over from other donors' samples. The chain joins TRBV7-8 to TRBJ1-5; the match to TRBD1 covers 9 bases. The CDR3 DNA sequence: TGTGCCAGCAGCTTATGGGACAGGGAATATAGCAATCAGCCCCAGCATTTT. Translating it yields CASSLWDREYSNQPQHF.